These T cell receptor beta chains were read from a single sample in a study of T cells in Graves' hyperthyroidism and ophthalmopathy. TCRdb fed the multiplex PCR reads into MiXCR, producing one record per CDR3 protein. The sample shows more than 300,000 distinct CDR3 sequences, approximately 17% of them seen only once. Source material: blood. The receptors were sampled from a man younger than 30 with Graves' ophthalmopathy. Both conserved end residues are part of each CDR3. Each record gives: J gene, V gene, clone size, D gene, CDR3 protein, CDR3 DNA. A D gene is named only where the DNA matches it firmly. Clone size is not always given. Where it is, it says once, few, many or a class for expanded clones.

J: TRBJ2-1
V: TRBV10-3
size: .
D: TRBD2
CDR3: CAISESSGGTYNEQFF
DNA: TGTGCCATCAGTGAATCTAGCGGGGGGACCTACAATGAGCAGTTCTTC

J: TRBJ2-7
V: TRBV2
size: .
D: TRBD1
CDR3: CASSTGQDLIRQYF
DNA: TGTGCCAGCAGCACGGGACAGGATCTGATAAGGCAGTACTTC

J: TRBJ2-1
V: TRBV6-1
size: few
D: .
CDR3: CASSDLRGSSYNEQFF
DNA: TGTGCCAGCAGTGATTTAAGGGGTTCCTCCTACAATGAGCAGTTCTTC

J: TRBJ2-3
V: TRBV9
size: .
D: .
CDR3: CASSTTGSSTDTQYF
DNA: TGTGCCAGCAGCACTACAGGCTCTAGCACAGATACGCAGTATTTT

J: TRBJ2-7
V: TRBV12-3/TRBV12-4
size: many
D: .
CDR3: CASTKTVGYEQYF
DNA: TGTGCCAGCACCAAGACAGTCGGCTACGAGCAGTACTTC

J: TRBJ2-4
V: TRBV2
size: many
D: .
CDR3: CASSEGRGKNIQYF
DNA: TGTGCCAGCAGTGAGGGCAGGGGCAAAAACATTCAGTACTTC

J: TRBJ2-7
V: TRBV7-2
size: .
D: .
CDR3: CASSRNLVGEQYF
DNA: TGTGCCAGCAGCCGTAATCTCGTTGGGGAGCAGTACTTC

J: TRBJ1-1
V: TRBV28
size: many
D: .
CDR3: CASSLNAGITEAFF
DNA: TGTGCCAGCAGTTTGAACGCCGGGATCACTGAAGCTTTCTTT

J: TRBJ2-2
V: TRBV12-3/TRBV12-4
size: few
D: TRBD2
CDR3: CASSGGLAEYTGELFF
DNA: TGTGCCAGCAGTGGGGGACTAGCGGAGTACACCGGGGAGCTGTTTTTT

J: TRBJ2-7
V: TRBV7-2
size: many
D: .
CDR3: CASSPRVGDYEQYF
DNA: TGTGCCAGCAGCCCCAGGGTCGGGGACTACGAGCAGTACTTC

J: TRBJ1-1
V: TRBV5-1
size: few
D: TRBD1
CDR3: CASSKGANTEAFF
DNA: TGCGCCAGCAGTAAGGGGGCGAACACTGAAGCTTTCTTT

J: TRBJ1-5
V: TRBV24-1
size: many
D: .
CDR3: CATSGSNQPQHF
DNA: TGTGCCACCAGCGGAAGCAATCAGCCCCAGCATTTT

J: TRBJ2-7
V: TRBV28
size: many
D: .
CDR3: CASSLSHTEQYF
DNA: TGTGCCAGCAGTTTGAGCCATACCGAGCAGTACTTC